Following are 25 T cell receptor beta chains from one sample sequenced in a study of blood T cell repertoires in COVID-19 (dated by TCRdb to between 2020 and 2021). The library was made by the immunoSEQ multiplex PCR assay. TCRdb stores this immuneACCESS table with in-frame sequences only. Part of the clones is absent; in the studies checked, under half of the shortfall reflects unresolved V genes, and no reason is known for the rest. This sample is represented by more than 65,000 clones; about 86% of them were singletons. Of the sample, 5% to 6% is held by the ten largest clones. Sequencing was done on a sample of peripheral blood. Receptors originate from a man aged 45-60 years with active COVID-19.

V is TRBV19 and J is TRBJ2-2, with D hard to call. CDR1 is LNHDA, CDR2 SQIVND, per germline (reference sequence). V was cut by 6 bases and J by 1 base, with 6 bases left in between. This CDR3 region has 13 residues. CDR3 nucleotides: TGTGCCAGTAGCCTACTGAACACCGGGGAGCTGTTTTTT. Translation gives CASSLLNTGELFF. The full variable domain, with the rest looked up from reference TRBV19 and TRBJ2-2, is DGGITQSPKYLFRKEGQNVTLSCEQNLNHDAMYWYRQDPGQGLRLIYYSQIVNDFQKGDIAEGYSVSREKKESFPLTVTSAQKNPTAFYLCASSLLNTGELFFGEGSRLTVL.

The CDR3 DNA is TGTGCCAGCAGTTCGCCGGGACAGATACGCACAGATACGCAGTATTTT. It encodes CASSSPGQIRTDTQYF. The gene calls are TRBV6-6 and TRBJ2-3; TRBD1 matches 7 bases. CDR3 length: 16 amino acids. Germline trimming cut 4 bases from V and 1 base from J; bases unmatched to any gene: 8. Germline CDR1 reads MNHNY; CDR2 reads SVGAGI (reference sequence).

The chain employs TRBV13 and TRBJ2-7; 13 bases agree with TRBD2. The V gene end was trimmed by 5 bases and the J gene end by 2 bases; junction bases not matched to a gene: 6. The CDR3 loop spans 16 amino acids. Germline assignment: CDR1 PRHDT and CDR2 FYEKMQ (reference sequence). CDR3 coding DNA: TGTGCCAGCAGCCCAGGACTAGCGGGGGAGACCTACGAGCAGTACTTC. It translates to CASSPGLAGETYEQYF. Combining the CDR3 with reference TRBV13 and TRBJ2-7 gives the whole variable domain AAGVIQSPRHLIKEKRETATLKCYPIPRHDTVYWYQQGPGQDPQFLISFYEKMQSDKGSIPDRFSAQQFSDYHSELNMSSLELGDSALYFCASSPGLAGETYEQYFGPGTRLTVT.

This rearrangement joins TRBV9 to TRBJ1-1, with a possible D match to TRBD1 (6 bases). CDR3 length: 16 residues. Trimming cost V 4 bases and J 3 bases, with 19 bases left between them. CDR1 and CDR2 (germline): SGDLS, YYNGEE. CDR3 residues: CASSLTGGAKDTEAFF. The CDR3 bases are TGTGCCAGCAGCCTCACGGGGGGCGCAAAGGACACTGAAGCTTTCTTT.

The chain is built from TRBV10-3 and TRBJ1-1; TRBD1 matches at 12 bases. The germline V gene has CDR1 ENHRY and CDR2 SYGVKD. V was pared by 10 bases and J by 7 bases, with 13 bases of the junction left unmatched. The CDR3 is 15 residues long. The CDR3 reads CATRQGQGAVGEAFF. The DNA for the CDR3 is TGTGCCACCCGACAGGGACAGGGGGCTGTAGGTGAAGCTTTCTTT.

V gene TRBV20-1 combines with J gene TRBJ2-5; 11 positions agree with TRBD2. The germline V gene has CDR1 DFQATT and CDR2 SNEGSKA (reference sequence). CDR3 length: 14 amino acids. The V and J ends lost 3 bases and 5 bases, in that order; junction bases with no gene match: 5. The CDR3 is CSASSGRATETQYF. The DNA for the CDR3 is TGCAGTGCTAGTAGCGGGAGGGCCACGGAGACCCAGTACTTC.

The CDR3 sequence: CASKPAGVDTQYF. The CDR3 DNA sequence: TGTGCCAGCAAGCCGGCGGGAGTGGATACGCAGTATTTT. The chain employs TRBV11-2 and TRBJ2-3; TRBD2 matches at 7 bases. CDR1 and CDR2 from the germline V gene are SGHAT and FQNNGV. This CDR3 comprises 13 residues. V shed 7 bases and J 6 bases; nucleotides not matched to a gene: 7. The whole variable domain, remainder taken from reference TRBV11-2 and TRBJ2-3, is EAGVAQSPRYKIIEKRQSVAFWCNPISGHATLYWYQQILGQGPKLLIQFQNNGVVDDSQLPKDRFSAERLKGVDSTLKIQPAKLEDSAVYLCASKPAGVDTQYFGPGTRLTVL.

V is TRBV7-2 and J is TRBJ2-7, with 8 positions matching TRBD1. Germline V gene sequence: CDR1 SGHTA, CDR2 FQGNSA. Trimming at V came to 5 bases and at J to 5 bases, leaving 11 bases not matched to a gene. The CDR3 totals 15 residues. The CDR3 coding sequence is TGTGCCAGCAGCATTCCCCGGACAGGGAGCCACGAGCAGTACTTC. Translated, it gives CASSIPRTGSHEQYF.

The rearrangement links TRBV7-9 to TRBJ2-3; no definite D call. V was pared by 5 bases and J by 0 bases, with 12 bases between. There are 15 residues in the CDR3. CDR1 and CDR2 from the germline V gene are SEHNR and FQNEAQ (reference sequence). DNA for the CDR3: TGTGCCAGCAGCCCAGTTTTTCCTAGCACAGATACGCAGTATTTT. Its translation is CASSPVFPSTDTQYF.

J is TRBJ1-6 and V is TRBV7-2; no firm D call. CDR1 and CDR2 (germline): SGHTA, FQGNSA. The CDR3 has 12 amino acids. Between the trimmed V and J ends, which lost 5 bases and 7 bases, there was a span of 6 bases. CDR3 DNA: TGTGCCAGCAGCCCGGTCAATTCACCCCTCCACTTT. Translated: CASSPVNSPLHF.

J is TRBJ2-7 and V is TRBV4-3; 8 bases match TRBD2. V trimming: 1 base; J trimming: 2 bases; junction bases outside the gene matches: 7. Per the germline V gene, CDR1 is LGHNA and CDR2 is YSLEER. CDR3 length equals 16 residues. The CDR3 spells CASSQAQIAGTYEQYF. The CDR3 DNA reads TGCGCCAGCAGCCAAGCTCAAATAGCGGGGACCTACGAGCAGTACTTC.

The rearrangement joins TRBV18 to TRBJ2-6, with D possibly being TRBD2 (5 bases). CDR3 size: 15 residues. V lost 3 bases and J 1 base, leaving 7 bases between the germline ends. Germline V lookup: CDR1 KGHSH, CDR2 LQKENI. The CDR3 is CASSPGESGANVLTF. For the CDR3, the DNA is TGTGCCAGCTCACCCGGGGAGTCTGGGGCCAACGTCCTGACTTTC.

The J gene is TRBJ2-7, the V gene TRBV7-6; 11 positions agree with TRBD2. CDR1 SGHVS and CDR2 FNYEAQ come from the germline V gene. The CDR3 runs to 15 residues. Unmatched junction bases numbered 7, after V lost 5 bases and J lost 4 bases. Here the CDR3 DNA reads TGTGCCAGCAGCGTACTAGCGGGAGTAGGGTACGAGCAGTACTTC. The encoded protein is CASSVLAGVGYEQYF.

The chain joins TRBV9 to TRBJ1-2; D is perhaps TRBD1 (6 bases). Germline loops: CDR1 SGDLS, CDR2 YYNGEE. The CDR3 sequence is 15 residues long. Trimming stripped 0 bases from V and 3 bases from J, with 12 bases between. DNA for the CDR3: TGTGCCAGCAGCGTAGACGGGGGGCGCGACTATGGCTACACCTTC. It translates to CASSVDGGRDYGYTF. Based on the CDR3 plus reference TRBV9 and TRBJ1-2, the full variable domain is DSGVTQTPKHLITATGQRVTLRCSPRSGDLSVYWYQQSLDQGLQFLIQYYNGEERAKGNILERFSAQQFPDLHSELNLSSLELGDSALYFCASSVDGGRDYGYTFGSGTRLTVV.

CDR3 sequence reads: CASSIRGFNTDTQYF. Written as DNA, the CDR3 is TGTGCCAGTAGTATAAGGGGTTTCAACACAGATACGCAGTATTTT. The chain joins TRBV19 to TRBJ2-3; possible D gene TRBD1, 5 bases. CDR1 and CDR2 from the germline V gene are LNHDA and SQIVND (reference sequence). The germline V and J ends were trimmed by 2 bases and 2 bases, with 11 bases remaining between them. The CDR3 covers 15 residues. The whole variable domain, remainder taken from reference TRBV19 and TRBJ2-3, is DGGITQSPKYLFRKEGQNVTLSCEQNLNHDAMYWYRQDPGQGLRLIYYSQIVNDFQKGDIAEGYSVSREKKESFPLTVTSAQKNPTAFYLCASSIRGFNTDTQYFGPGTRLTVL.

This clone came up once. This chain uses TRBV19 with TRBJ2-1; 9 bases are shared with TRBD2. The length of the CDR3 is 15 residues. V lost 6 bases and J lost 5; bases outside the gene matches: 8. Germline V lookup: CDR1 LNHDA, CDR2 SQIVND (reference sequence). CDR3 region: CASRVLAGYNNEQFF. CDR3 nucleotide sequence: TGTGCCAGTAGGGTTCTAGCGGGATACAACAATGAGCAGTTCTTC. The variable domain in full, with the rest retrieved from reference TRBV19 and TRBJ2-1, is DGGITQSPKYLFRKEGQNVTLSCEQNLNHDAMYWYRQDPGQGLRLIYYSQIVNDFQKGDIAEGYSVSREKKESFPLTVTSAQKNPTAFYLCASRVLAGYNNEQFFGPGTRLTVL.

V and J are TRBV29-1 and TRBJ1-4; TRBD1 aligns across 12 bases. This CDR3 spans 12 amino acids. Per germline, CDR1 SQVTM and CDR2 ANQGSEA. The V segment lost 7 bases and the J segment 8 bases; nucleotides outside the gene matches: 2. This CDR3 is CSGGTGGEKLFF. The CDR3 nucleotides read TGCAGCGGAGGGACAGGGGGCGAAAAACTGTTTTTT.

This chain links TRBV5-8 with TRBJ1-1, with D possibly matching TRBD1 (6 bases). Looked up from germline, CDR1 is SGHTS and CDR2 is YDEGEE. Trimming cost V 1 base and J 3 bases, with 10 bases left between them. The CDR3 extends over 14 amino acids. The CDR3 bases are TGTGCCAGCAGCTTGACAGGGTATTACACTGAAGCTTTCTTT. The encoded protein is CASSLTGYYTEAFF. Full variable domain (outside the CDR3, taken from reference TRBV5-8 and TRBJ1-1): EAGVTQSPTHLIKTRGQQATLRCSPISGHTSVYWYQQALGLGLQFLLWYDEGEERNRGNFPPRFSGRQFPNYSSELNVNALELEDSALYLCASSLTGYYTEAFFGQGTRLTVV.

The chain couples TRBV28 to TRBJ1-1; D may be TRBD1 (5 bases). The CDR3 has 12 amino acids. Per the germline V gene, CDR1 is MDHEN and CDR2 is SYDVKM. With 11 bases removed from V and 2 bases from J, the gap between germline ends came to 12 bases. The CDR3 is CAGGVPNTEAFF. CDR3 nucleotides: TGTGCCGGAGGGGTTCCTAACACTGAAGCTTTCTTT.

This rearrangement joins TRBV2 to TRBJ2-3, with 8 bases lining up with TRBD1. Germline V CDR1 and CDR2: SNHLY, FYNNEI. The CDR3 contains 14 residues. V was pared by 6 bases and J by 6 bases, with 8 bases of the junction left unmatched. This CDR3 is CASSYRDRSDTQYF. In DNA form, the CDR3 reads TGTGCCAGCAGCTACCGGGACAGGAGCGATACGCAGTATTTT.

CDR3 coding DNA: TGTGCCAGCAGCCAAGATAGGGGTGTGAATCCCCTTTATGGCTACACCTTC. Translating it yields CASSQDRGVNPLYGYTF. The chain employs TRBV3-1 (or the pseudogene TRBV3-2) and TRBJ1-2, with a tentative D call TRBD1 (5 bases). This CDR3 is built from 17 residues. CDR1 LGHDT and CDR2 YNNKEL come from the germline V gene (reference sequence). The V end lost 0 bases, the J end lost 5 bases, and 19 bases lay between the germline ends.

The V gene is TRBV18, the J gene TRBJ2-7; D is perhaps TRBD2 (6 bases). Germline CDR1 KGHSH, CDR2 LQKENI. V was pared by 8 bases and J by 3 bases, with 11 bases between. The CDR3 has 12 residues. The CDR3 DNA reads TGTGCCAGCCGCGGCGGGAACTACGAGCAGTACTTC. This codes for CASRGGNYEQYF. The whole variable domain, filled in from reference TRBV18 and TRBJ2-7, reads NAGVMQNPRHLVRRRGQEARLRCSPMKGHSHVYWYRQLPEEGLKFMVYLQKENIIDESGMPKERFSAEFPKEGPSILRIQQVVRGDSAAYFCASRGGNYEQYFGPGTRLTVT.

This chain connects TRBV5-4 to TRBJ2-4; 7 bases align to TRBD2. The length of the CDR3 is 17 residues. Germline loops: CDR1 SGHNT, CDR2 YYREEE (reference sequence). The ends lost 3 bases at V and 1 base at J; junction bases unmatched: 10. CDR3 coding DNA: TGTGCCAGCAGCTGGGGGGGATCCCGAGGGGCCAAAAACATTCAGTACTTC. Translation: CASSWGGSRGAKNIQYF.

The rearrangement joins TRBV11-2 to TRBJ2-7, with unresolved D. The germline V and J ends were trimmed by 3 bases and 6 bases, with 15 bases remaining between them. Germline V CDR1 and CDR2: SGHAT, FQNNGV. This CDR3 has 14 amino acids. As DNA, the CDR3 is TGTGCCAGCAGCTTCGTCCCACTATCTGTCGAGCAGTACTTC. Translated, it gives CASSFVPLSVEQYF.

A single count supports this clone. V is TRBV5-5 and J is TRBJ2-6; D gene ambiguous. This CDR3 is built from 14 residues. Trimming took 2 bases from V and 1 from J, leaving 4 bases between them. CDR1 is SGHKS, CDR2 YYEKEE, per germline (reference sequence). This chain's CDR3 is CASSFVSGANVLTF. For the CDR3, the DNA is TGTGCCAGCAGCTTCGTTTCTGGGGCCAACGTCCTGACTTTC.